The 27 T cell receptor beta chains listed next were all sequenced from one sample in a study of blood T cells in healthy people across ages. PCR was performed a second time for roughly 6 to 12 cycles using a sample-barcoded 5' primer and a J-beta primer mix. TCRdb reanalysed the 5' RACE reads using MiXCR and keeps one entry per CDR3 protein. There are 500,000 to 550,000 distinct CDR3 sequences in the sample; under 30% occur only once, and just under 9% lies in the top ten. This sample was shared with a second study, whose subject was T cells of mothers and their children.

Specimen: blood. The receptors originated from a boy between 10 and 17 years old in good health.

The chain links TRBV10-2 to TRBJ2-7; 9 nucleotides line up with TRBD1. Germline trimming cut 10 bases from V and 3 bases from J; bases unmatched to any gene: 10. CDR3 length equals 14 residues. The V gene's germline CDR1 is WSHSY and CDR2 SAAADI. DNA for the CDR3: TGCGCCACAAGACGGGACAGGGTTGACTACGAGCAGTACTTC. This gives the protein CATRRDRVDYEQYF.

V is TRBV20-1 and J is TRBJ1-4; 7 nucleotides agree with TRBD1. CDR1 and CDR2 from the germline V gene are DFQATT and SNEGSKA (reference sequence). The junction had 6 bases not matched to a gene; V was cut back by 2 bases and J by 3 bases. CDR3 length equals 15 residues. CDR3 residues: CSARSDRVANEKLFF. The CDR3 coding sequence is TGCAGTGCTAGATCCGACAGGGTGGCTAATGAAAAACTGTTTTTT.

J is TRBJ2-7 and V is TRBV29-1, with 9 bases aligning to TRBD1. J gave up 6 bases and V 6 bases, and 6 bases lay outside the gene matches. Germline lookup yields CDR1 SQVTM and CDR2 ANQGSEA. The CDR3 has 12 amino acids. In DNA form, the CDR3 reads TGCAGCGTCGACAGGGGGGCAAGCGAGCAGTACTTC. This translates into CSVDRGASEQYF.

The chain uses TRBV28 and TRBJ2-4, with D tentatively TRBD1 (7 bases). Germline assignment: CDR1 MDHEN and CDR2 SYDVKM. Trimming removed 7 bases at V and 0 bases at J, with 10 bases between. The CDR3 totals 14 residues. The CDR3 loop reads CASTGGRAKNIQYF. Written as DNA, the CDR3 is TGTGCCAGCACAGGGGGGCGAGCCAAAAACATTCAGTACTTC.

This chain's CDR3 is CSAEDRDRGWGEKLFF. CDR3 DNA: TGCAGTGCTGAAGACCGGGACAGGGGATGGGGCGAAAAACTGTTTTTT. The chain recombines TRBV20-1 with TRBJ1-4; 10 bases map to TRBD1. Germline V gives CDR1 DFQATT, CDR2 SNEGSKA (reference sequence). J was trimmed by 8 bases and V by 5 bases; bases with no gene match: 14. The CDR3 contains 16 residues.

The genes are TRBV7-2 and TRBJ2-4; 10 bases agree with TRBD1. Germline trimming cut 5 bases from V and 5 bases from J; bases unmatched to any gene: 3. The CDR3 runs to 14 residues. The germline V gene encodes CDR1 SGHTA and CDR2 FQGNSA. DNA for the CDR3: TGTGCCAGCAGCCGGACAGGGGGACAAAACATTCAGTACTTC. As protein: CASSRTGGQNIQYF.

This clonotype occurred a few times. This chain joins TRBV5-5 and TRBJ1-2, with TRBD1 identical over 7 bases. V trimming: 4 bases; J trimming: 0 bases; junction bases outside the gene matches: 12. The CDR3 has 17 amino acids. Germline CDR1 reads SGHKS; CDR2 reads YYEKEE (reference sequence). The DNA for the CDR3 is TGTGCCAGCAGCCCCTGGGACAGTCGGATTTCTAACTATGGCTACACCTTC. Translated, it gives CASSPWDSRISNYGYTF.

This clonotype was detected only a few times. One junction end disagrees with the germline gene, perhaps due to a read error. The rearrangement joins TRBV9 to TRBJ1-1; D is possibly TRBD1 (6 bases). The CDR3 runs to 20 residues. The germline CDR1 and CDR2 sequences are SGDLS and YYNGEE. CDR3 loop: CASSVDPDAGIRLGDTEAFF. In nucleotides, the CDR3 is TGTGCCAGCAGCGTAGACCCGGATGCGGGAATACGCCTGGGGGACACTGAGGCTTTCTTT.

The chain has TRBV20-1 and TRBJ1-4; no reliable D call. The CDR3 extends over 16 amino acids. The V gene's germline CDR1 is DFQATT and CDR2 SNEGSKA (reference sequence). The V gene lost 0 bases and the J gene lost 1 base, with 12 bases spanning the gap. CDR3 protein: CSARDAREGTNEKLFF. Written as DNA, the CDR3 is TGCAGTGCTAGAGATGCACGGGAAGGAACTAATGAAAAACTGTTTTTT.

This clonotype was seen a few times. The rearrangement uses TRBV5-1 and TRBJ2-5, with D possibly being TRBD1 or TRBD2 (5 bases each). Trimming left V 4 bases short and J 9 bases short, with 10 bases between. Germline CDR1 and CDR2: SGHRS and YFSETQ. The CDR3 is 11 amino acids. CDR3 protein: CASSPRGAQYF. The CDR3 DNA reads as TGCGCCAGCAGCCCTAGAGGGGCCCAGTACTTC.

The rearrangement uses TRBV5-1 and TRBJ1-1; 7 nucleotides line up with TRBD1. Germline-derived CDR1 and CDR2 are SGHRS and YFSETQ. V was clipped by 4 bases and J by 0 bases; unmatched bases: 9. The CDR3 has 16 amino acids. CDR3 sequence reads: CASSPGTASMNTEAFF. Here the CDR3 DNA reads TGCGCCAGCAGCCCGGGGACAGCAAGCATGAACACTGAAGCTTTCTTT.

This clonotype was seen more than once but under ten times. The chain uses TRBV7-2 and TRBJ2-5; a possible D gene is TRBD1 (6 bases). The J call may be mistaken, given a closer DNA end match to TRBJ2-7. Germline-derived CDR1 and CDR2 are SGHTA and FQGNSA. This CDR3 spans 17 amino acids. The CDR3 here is CASSLALDLQGSYEQYF. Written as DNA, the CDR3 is TGTGCCAGCAGCTTAGCGCTGGACCTTCAGGGGTCCTACGAGCAGTACTTC.

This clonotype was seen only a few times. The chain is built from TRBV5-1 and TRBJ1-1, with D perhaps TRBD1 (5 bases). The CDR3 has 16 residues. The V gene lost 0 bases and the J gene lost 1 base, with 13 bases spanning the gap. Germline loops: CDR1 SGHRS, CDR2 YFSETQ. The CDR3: CASSLGGYQGNTEAFF. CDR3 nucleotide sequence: TGCGCCAGCAGCTTGGGGGGGTACCAGGGGAACACTGAAGCTTTCTTT.

The CDR3 DNA sequence: TGTGCCAGCAGTCTTATGTCCGGGAGGGCCTACGAGCAGTACTTC. As protein: CASSLMSGRAYEQYF. The gene calls are TRBV27 and TRBJ2-7; the match to TRBD2 covers 8 bases. With 5 bases clipped from V and 2 bases from J, the junction kept 8 bases outside the gene matches. This CDR3 spans 15 amino acids. The germline CDR1 and CDR2 sequences are MNHEY and SMNVEV (reference sequence).

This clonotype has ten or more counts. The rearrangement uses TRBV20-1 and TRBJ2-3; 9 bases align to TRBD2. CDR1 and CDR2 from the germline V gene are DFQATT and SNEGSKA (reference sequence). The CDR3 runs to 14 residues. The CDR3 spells CSGRLADSTDTQYF. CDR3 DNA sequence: TGCAGCGGTAGACTAGCGGACAGCACAGATACGCAGTATTTT.

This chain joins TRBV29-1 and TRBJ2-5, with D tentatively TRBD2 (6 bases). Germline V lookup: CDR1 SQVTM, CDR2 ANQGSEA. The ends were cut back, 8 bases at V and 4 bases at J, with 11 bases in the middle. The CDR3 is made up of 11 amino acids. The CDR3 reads CSPLEGETQYF. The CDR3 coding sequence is TGCAGCCCGTTGGAGGGAGAGACCCAGTACTTC. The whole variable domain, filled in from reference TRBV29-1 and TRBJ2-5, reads SAVISQKPSRDICQRGTSLTIQCQVDSQVTMMFWYRQQPGQSLTLIATANQGSEATYESGFVIDKFPISRPNLTFSTLTVSNMSPEDSSIYLCSPLEGETQYFGPGTRLLVL.

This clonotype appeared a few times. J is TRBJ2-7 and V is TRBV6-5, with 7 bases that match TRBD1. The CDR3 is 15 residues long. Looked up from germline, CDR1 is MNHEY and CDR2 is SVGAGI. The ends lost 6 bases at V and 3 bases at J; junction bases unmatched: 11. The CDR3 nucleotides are TGTGCCAGCAGCTCCGGGACAGCCGGCTTCTACGAGCAGTACTTC. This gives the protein CASSSGTAGFYEQYF.

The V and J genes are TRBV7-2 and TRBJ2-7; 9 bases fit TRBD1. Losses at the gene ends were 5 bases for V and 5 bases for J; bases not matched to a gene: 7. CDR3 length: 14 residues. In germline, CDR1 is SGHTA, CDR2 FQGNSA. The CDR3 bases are TGTGCCAGCAGCACGCGGGACAGGGCCCACGAGCAGTACTTC. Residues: CASSTRDRAHEQYF.

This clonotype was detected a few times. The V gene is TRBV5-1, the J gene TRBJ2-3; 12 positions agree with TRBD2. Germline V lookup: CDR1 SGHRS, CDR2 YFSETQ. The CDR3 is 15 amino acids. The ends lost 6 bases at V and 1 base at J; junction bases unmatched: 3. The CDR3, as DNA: TGCGCCAGCAACCGACTAGCGGGGGGCACAGATACGCAGTATTTT. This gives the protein CASNRLAGGTDTQYF.

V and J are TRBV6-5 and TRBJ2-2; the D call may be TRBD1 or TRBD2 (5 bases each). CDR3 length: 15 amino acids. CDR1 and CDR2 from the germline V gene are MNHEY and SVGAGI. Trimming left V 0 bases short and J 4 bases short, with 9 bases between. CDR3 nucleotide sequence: TGTGCCAGCAGTTACTCCCAGAGGGGCACCGGGGAGCTGTTTTTT. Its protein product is CASSYSQRGTGELFF.

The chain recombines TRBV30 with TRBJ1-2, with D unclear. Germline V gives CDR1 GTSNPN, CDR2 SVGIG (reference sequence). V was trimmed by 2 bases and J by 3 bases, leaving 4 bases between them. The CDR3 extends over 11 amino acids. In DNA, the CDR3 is TGTGCCTGGAGTTCGGACTATGGCTACACCTTC. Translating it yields CAWSSDYGYTF.

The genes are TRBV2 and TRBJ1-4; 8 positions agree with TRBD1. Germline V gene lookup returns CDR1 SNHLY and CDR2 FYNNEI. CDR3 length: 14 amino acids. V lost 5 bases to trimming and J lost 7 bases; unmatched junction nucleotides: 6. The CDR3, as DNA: TGTGCCAGCAGTTCACAGGGGGGCAGTGAAAAACTGTTTTTT. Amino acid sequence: CASSSQGGSEKLFF.

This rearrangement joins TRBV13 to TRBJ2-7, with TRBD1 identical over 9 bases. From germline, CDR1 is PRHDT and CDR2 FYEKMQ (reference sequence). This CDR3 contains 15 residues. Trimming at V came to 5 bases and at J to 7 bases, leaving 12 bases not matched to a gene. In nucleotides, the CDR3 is TGTGCCAGCAGCGCCTCGGACAGGGGATCAAAAGAGCAGTACTTC. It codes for CASSASDRGSKEQYF.

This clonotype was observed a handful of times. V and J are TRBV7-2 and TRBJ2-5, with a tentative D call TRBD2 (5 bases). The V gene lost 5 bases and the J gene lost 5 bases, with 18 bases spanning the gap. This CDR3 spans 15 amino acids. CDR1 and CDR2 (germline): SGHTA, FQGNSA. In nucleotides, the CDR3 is TGTGCCAGCAGCCTCCCGGACTGGCGACGGGAGACCCAGTACTTC. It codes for CASSLPDWRRETQYF.

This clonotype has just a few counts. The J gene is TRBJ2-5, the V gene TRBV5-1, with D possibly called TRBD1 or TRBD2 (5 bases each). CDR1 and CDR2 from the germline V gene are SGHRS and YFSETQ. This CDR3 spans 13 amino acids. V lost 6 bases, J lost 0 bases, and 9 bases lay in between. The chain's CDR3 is CASNPGHQETQYF. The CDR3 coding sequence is TGCGCCAGCAACCCGGGACACCAAGAGACCCAGTACTTC.

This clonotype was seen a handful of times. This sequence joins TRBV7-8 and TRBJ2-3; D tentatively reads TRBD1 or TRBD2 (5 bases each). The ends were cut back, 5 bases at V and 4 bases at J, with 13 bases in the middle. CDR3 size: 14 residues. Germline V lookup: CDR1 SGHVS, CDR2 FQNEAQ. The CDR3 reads CASSPPGAADTQYF. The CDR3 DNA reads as TGTGCCAGCAGCCCCCCCGGGGCGGCAGATACGCAGTATTTT.

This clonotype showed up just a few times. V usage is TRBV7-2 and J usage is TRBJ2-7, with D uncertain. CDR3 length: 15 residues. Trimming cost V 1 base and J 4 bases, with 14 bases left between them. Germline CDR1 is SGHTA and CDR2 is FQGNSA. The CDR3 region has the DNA TGTGCCAGCAGCTTAGAAGGCGGTGGTATTTACGAGCAGTACTTC. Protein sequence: CASSLEGGGIYEQYF.